This TCR beta chain was identified in a study of identical twins. Study-wide results and limits: Modelling approaches yielded underestimates of out-of-frame TCR alpha sharing between monozygotic twins.

One entry per CDR3 protein results from TCRdb running MiXCR on the 5' RACE reads. This sample has 450,000 or so distinct CDR3 sequences, with 24% found just once. CDR1 SGHRS and CDR2 YFSETQ come from the germline V gene. V was pared by 3 bases and J by 7 bases, with 14 bases between. The CDR3 has 14 residues. This clonotype has only a few counts. Its antigen is as yet unknown. This sample was also put to use in a study of T cells expressing NK-cell markers. That paper states: T cells sorted in several experiments were restricted to alpha-beta TCR T cells by an anti-gamma-delta TCR antibody.

The source is a woman aged 18 to 35 in good health. The sample comprised CD4+ T cells sorted from blood. V gene TRBV5-1 combines with J gene TRBJ2-1, with D tentatively TRBD1 (5 bases). The CDR3 nucleotides are TGCGCCAGCAGCTACTCGACAGTTCCGAATGAGCAGTTCTTC. Translated: CASSYSTVPNEQFF.